These 23 T cell receptor beta chains were sequenced from one sample in a study of cytomegalovirus exposure and HLA in healthy donors. Researchers ran the PCR with 60 Vbeta and 13 Jbeta primers. Here immunoSEQ multiplex PCR was the method, and the copy in TCRdb shows in-frame clones only, minus some. Among around 150,000 clones, around 75% were seen once, and the ten largest hold around 3.2%. The specimen was PBMCs. Receptor source: a man aged 40-49 years in good health and CMV-seronegative.

A remark on this clone: Other DNA sequences in this specimen translate into the identical CDR3. This chain connects TRBV5-1 to TRBJ2-5; 11 bases line up with TRBD2. This CDR3 is built from 16 residues. The trim removed 4 bases at V and 1 base at J, leaving 6 bases unmatched. Germline CDR1 SGHRS, CDR2 YFSETQ. CDR3 loop: CASSLGLAGGQETQYF. The CDR3 DNA is TGCGCCAGCAGCCTAGGGCTAGCGGGAGGCCAAGAGACCCAGTACTTC.

As DNA, the CDR3 is TGTGCCAGCAGCTTAATCAGGGGGCTTGGTAATTCACCCCTCCACTTT. Translating it yields CASSLIRGLGNSPLHF. The genes are TRBV7-3 and TRBJ1-6; 8 nucleotides agree with TRBD1. The CDR3 has 16 amino acids. CDR1 and CDR2 from the germline V gene are SGHTA and FQGTGA. With 1 base clipped from V and 6 bases from J, the junction kept 5 bases outside the gene matches.

This clone was detected a few times. This sequence joins TRBV4-1 and TRBJ2-1; 7 bases align to TRBD1. Germline trimming cut 2 bases from V and 6 bases from J; bases unmatched to any gene: 7. The germline gives CDR1 MGHRA, CDR2 YSYEKL. The CDR3 sequence is 15 residues long. The CDR3 loop reads CASSQSRGLRNEQFF. In DNA, the CDR3 is TGCGCCAGCAGCCAATCTAGGGGGCTGCGCAATGAGCAGTTCTTC.

The V and J genes are TRBV27 and TRBJ1-2; D not certain. Per the germline V gene, CDR1 is MNHEY and CDR2 is SMNVEV (reference sequence). CDR3 length equals 13 residues. Trimming removed 2 bases from V and 3 bases from J, with 7 bases in between. CDR3 region: CASSLMRDYGYTF. The DNA of the CDR3 is TGTGCCAGCAGTTTAATGAGGGACTATGGCTACACCTTC.

The CDR3 DNA is TGTGCCATCATCCCGTTGGGGGGAGGGCAAGAGACCCAGTACTTC. As protein: CAIIPLGGGQETQYF. The chain uses TRBV10-3 and TRBJ2-5; TRBD2 aligns across 7 bases. Trimming cost V 7 bases and J 2 bases; bases outside gene matches: 10. The germline V gene encodes CDR1 ENHRY and CDR2 SYGVKD. There are 15 residues in the CDR3.

CDR3 in amino acids: CASSLVGQGVPGNTIYF. Written as DNA, the CDR3 is TGCGCCAGCAGCTTGGTAGGACAGGGAGTCCCTGGAAACACCATATATTTT. This chain joins TRBV5-1 and TRBJ1-3; the match to TRBD1 covers 8 bases. Trimming at V came to 0 bases and at J to 2 bases, leaving 7 bases not matched to a gene. Germline V gene lookup returns CDR1 SGHRS and CDR2 YFSETQ. The CDR3 has 17 residues.

V gene TRBV7-2 combines with J gene TRBJ1-2; 9 bases line up with TRBD1. Germline V gene sequence: CDR1 SGHTA, CDR2 FQGNSA. The CDR3 is made up of 14 amino acids. With 4 bases clipped from V and 5 bases from J, the junction kept 5 bases outside the gene matches. CDR3 DNA sequence: TGTGCCAGCAGCTACCGGGACAGGGTGTATGGCTACACCTTC. Its protein is CASSYRDRVYGYTF.

The CDR3 coding sequence is TGTGCCAGCAGCCAAGTAGGCGAATTGCGGGGAAACACTGAAGCTTTCTTT. Protein: CASSQVGELRGNTEAFF. V is TRBV9 and J is TRBJ1-1; D is ambiguous. The ends were cut back, 4 bases at V and 2 bases at J, with 21 bases in the middle. Germline V gives CDR1 SGDLS, CDR2 YYNGEE. The CDR3 spans 17 residues.

The chain recombines TRBV5-1 with TRBJ2-1, with TRBD2 identical over 9 bases. The CDR3 runs to 16 residues. Germline assignment: CDR1 SGHRS and CDR2 YFSETQ. J lost 5 bases, V lost 4 bases, and 10 bases had no gene match. This CDR3 is CASSVSSGTRDNEQFF. CDR3 coding DNA: TGCGCCAGCAGCGTCTCTAGCGGGACCCGCGACAATGAGCAGTTCTTC.

J is TRBJ1-2 and V is TRBV15; 8 nucleotides agree with TRBD1. CDR1 is LNHNV, CDR2 YYDKDF, per germline (reference sequence). V lost 7 bases to trimming and J lost 4 bases; unmatched junction nucleotides: 5. CDR3 length equals 13 residues. The chain's CDR3 is CATTDREAYGYTF. In DNA form, the CDR3 reads TGTGCCACCACGGACAGGGAGGCCTATGGCTACACCTTC.

The chain is built from TRBV18 and TRBJ1-2; D perhaps matches TRBD1 (6 bases). In germline, CDR1 is KGHSH, CDR2 LQKENI. This CDR3 has 14 residues. Trimming removed 3 bases from V and 8 bases from J, with 16 bases in between. The CDR3 sequence: CASSPQDSPGGYTF. As DNA, the CDR3 is TGTGCCAGCTCACCTCAGGACAGCCCTGGGGGCTACACCTTC.

The genes are TRBV7-2 and TRBJ1-1; D is undetermined. V was pared by 1 base and J by 3 bases, with 15 bases between. Germline CDR1 reads SGHTA; CDR2 reads FQGNSA. The CDR3 sequence is 16 residues long. The CDR3 loop is CASSLVGGRQDTEAFF. The CDR3 DNA reads as TGTGCCAGCAGCTTAGTTGGAGGGCGTCAGGACACTGAAGCTTTCTTT.

This chain joins TRBV7-2 and TRBJ2-1; TRBD1 might be the D (5 bases). The ends were cut back, 0 bases at V and 3 bases at J, with 12 bases in the middle. The CDR3 consists of 16 residues. CDR1 and CDR2 from the germline V gene are SGHTA and FQGNSA. CDR3 protein: CASSLAGQGNYNEQFF. CDR3 in DNA: TGTGCCAGCAGCTTAGCGGGGCAGGGTAACTACAATGAGCAGTTCTTC. Based on the CDR3 plus reference TRBV7-2 and TRBJ2-1, the full variable domain is GAGVSQSPSNKVTEKGKDVELRCDPISGHTALYWYRQSLGQGLEFLIYFQGNSAPDKSGLPSDRFSAERTGGSVSTLTIQRTQQEDSAVYLCASSLAGQGNYNEQFFGPGTRLTVL.

This clone appeared a few times. The chain couples TRBV27 to TRBJ1-5; no definite D call. Germline CDR1 is MNHEY and CDR2 is SMNVEV (reference sequence). The CDR3 has 14 residues. V lost 3 bases, J lost 6 bases, and 12 bases lay in between. The DNA for the CDR3 is TGTGCCAGCAGTTTTGGAGGCCCTATTCAGCCCCAGCATTTT. Protein sequence: CASSFGGPIQPQHF.

Comments on this clone: Other DNA sequences in the sample encode the same CDR3. The chain employs TRBV5-1 and TRBJ2-3; 12 bases map to TRBD2. Per the germline V gene, CDR1 is SGHRS and CDR2 is YFSETQ. This CDR3 has 15 residues. The ends lost 5 bases at V and 3 bases at J; junction bases unmatched: 4. CDR3 sequence (DNA): TGCGCCAGCAGTACGACTAGCGGGAGTACAGATACGCAGTATTTT. The encoded protein is CASSTTSGSTDTQYF.

V is TRBV27 and J is TRBJ2-1; 12 bases line up with TRBD2. Losses at the gene ends were 3 bases for V and 0 bases for J; bases not matched to a gene: 21. The germline V gene encodes CDR1 MNHEY and CDR2 SMNVEV (reference sequence). CDR3 length: 23 residues. The CDR3 DNA follows: TGTGCCAGCAGTTTCCTCCCATGGGGGGCTAGCGGGAGGGCCTTAGTCTCCTACAATGAGCAGTTCTTC. It yields the protein CASSFLPWGASGRALVSYNEQFF.

The chain's CDR3 is CASRARTGGGDTQYF. For the CDR3, the DNA is TGTGCCAGTAGAGCGAGGACAGGAGGTGGAGATACGCAGTATTTT. V gene TRBV19 combines with J gene TRBJ2-3; the match to TRBD1 covers 7 bases. The ends lost 6 bases at V and 5 bases at J; junction bases unmatched: 11. The CDR3 sequence is 15 residues long. Germline V gene sequence: CDR1 LNHDA, CDR2 SQIVND (reference sequence).

This sequence joins TRBV7-8 and TRBJ1-1; D perhaps matches TRBD1 (5 bases). The ends were cut back, 1 base at V and 6 bases at J, with 15 bases in the middle. CDR1 and CDR2 (germline): SGHVS, FQNEAQ. The CDR3 length is 15 residues. The CDR3 nucleotides are TGTGCCAGCAGCTTAGTTTTGGGGCTCTCAGCTGAAGCTTTCTTT. As protein: CASSLVLGLSAEAFF.

The chain recombines TRBV7-9 with TRBJ2-5, with D possibly matching TRBD2 (6 bases). The V gene's germline CDR1 is SEHNR and CDR2 FQNEAQ (reference sequence). The CDR3 runs to 15 residues. Trimming pared 6 bases from V and 3 bases from J, leaving 17 bases between. The CDR3 is CASSFPRTTEETQYF. CDR3 DNA sequence: TGTGCCAGCAGTTTTCCCCGGACTACCGAAGAGACCCAGTACTTC.

The sample holds a few counts of this clone. The chain recombines TRBV15 with TRBJ2-7, with TRBD1 identical over 7 bases. CDR3 length: 15 amino acids. CDR1 and CDR2 from the germline V gene are LNHNV and YYDKDF (reference sequence). The trim removed 0 bases at V and 3 bases at J, leaving 5 bases unmatched. The CDR3 spells CATSRDGQAIYEQYF. The CDR3 region has the DNA TGTGCCACCAGCAGAGATGGACAGGCGATCTACGAGCAGTACTTC.

The rearrangement links TRBV30 to TRBJ2-5; TRBD2 matches 12 bases. V lost 3 bases, J lost 5 bases, and 4 bases stayed unmatched. Per the germline V gene, CDR1 is GTSNPN and CDR2 is SVGIG (reference sequence). This CDR3 is built from 14 residues. CDR3 residues: CAWRSGTSGETQYF. CDR3 DNA: TGTGCCTGGAGGTCCGGGACTAGCGGGGAGACCCAGTACTTC.

This clone was counted a few times. The chain combines TRBV4-1 with TRBJ2-5, with 7 nucleotides matching TRBD2. V was pared by 4 bases and J by 5 bases, with 4 bases of the junction left unmatched. Looked up from germline, CDR1 is MGHRA and CDR2 is YSYEKL. This CDR3 has 13 amino acids. CDR3 in DNA: TGCGCCAGCAGCCGTCTGGGAGGGGAGACCCAGTACTTC. It encodes CASSRLGGETQYF.

The chain links TRBV5-4 to TRBJ2-7; 8 nucleotides match TRBD2. Trimming removed 3 bases from V and 0 bases from J; junction bases left unmatched: 8. The CDR3 runs 16 residues. The germline gives CDR1 SGHNT, CDR2 YYREEE (reference sequence). DNA for the CDR3: TGTGCCAGCAGCTCCGGCGGGAGGTCGAGCTCCTACGAGCAGTACTTC. Amino acids: CASSSGGRSSSYEQYF.